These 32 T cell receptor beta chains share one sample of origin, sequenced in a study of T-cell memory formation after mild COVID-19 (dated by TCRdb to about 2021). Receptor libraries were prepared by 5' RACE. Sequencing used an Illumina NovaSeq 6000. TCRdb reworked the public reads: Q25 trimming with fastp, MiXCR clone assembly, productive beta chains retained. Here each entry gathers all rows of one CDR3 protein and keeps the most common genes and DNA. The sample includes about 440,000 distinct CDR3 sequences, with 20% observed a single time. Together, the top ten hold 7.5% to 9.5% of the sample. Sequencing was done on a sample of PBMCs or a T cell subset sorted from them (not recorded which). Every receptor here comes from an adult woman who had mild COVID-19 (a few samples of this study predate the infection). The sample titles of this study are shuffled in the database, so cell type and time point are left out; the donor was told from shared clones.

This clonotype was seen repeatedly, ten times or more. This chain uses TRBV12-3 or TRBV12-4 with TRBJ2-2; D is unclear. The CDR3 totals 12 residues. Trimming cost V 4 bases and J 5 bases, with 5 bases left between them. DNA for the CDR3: TGTGCCAGCAGTTGGAGAACCGGGGAGCTGTTTTTT. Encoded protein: CASSWRTGELFF.

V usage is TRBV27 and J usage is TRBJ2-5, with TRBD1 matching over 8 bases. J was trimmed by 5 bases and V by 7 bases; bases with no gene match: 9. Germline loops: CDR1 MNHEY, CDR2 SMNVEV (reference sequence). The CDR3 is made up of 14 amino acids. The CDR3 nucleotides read TGTGCCAGCACCCGGACAGGGTCTCTCGAGACCCAGTACTTC. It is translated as CASTRTGSLETQYF.

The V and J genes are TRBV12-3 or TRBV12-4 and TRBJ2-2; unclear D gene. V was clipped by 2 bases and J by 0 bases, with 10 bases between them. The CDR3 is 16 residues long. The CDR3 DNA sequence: TGTGCCAGCAGTTTATCAGTAACCCCGAACACCGGGGAGCTGTTTTTT. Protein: CASSLSVTPNTGELFF.

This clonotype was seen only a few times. The CDR3 DNA reads TGTGCCAGCAGCTTGGCCGCAGGGAACACCGGGGAGCTGTTTTTT. Protein product: CASSLAAGNTGELFF. The genes are TRBV5-4 and TRBJ2-2; D remains ambiguous. The CDR3 runs to 15 residues. V lost 0 bases and J lost 1, with 7 bases in between. Germline V lookup: CDR1 SGHNT, CDR2 YYREEE (reference sequence).

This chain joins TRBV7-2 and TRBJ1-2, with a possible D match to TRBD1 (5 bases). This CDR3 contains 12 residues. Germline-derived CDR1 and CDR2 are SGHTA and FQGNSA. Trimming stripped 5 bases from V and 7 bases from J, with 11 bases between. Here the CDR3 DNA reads TGTGCCAGCAGCCTTCAGGGTTTTGGCTACACCTTC. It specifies CASSLQGFGYTF.

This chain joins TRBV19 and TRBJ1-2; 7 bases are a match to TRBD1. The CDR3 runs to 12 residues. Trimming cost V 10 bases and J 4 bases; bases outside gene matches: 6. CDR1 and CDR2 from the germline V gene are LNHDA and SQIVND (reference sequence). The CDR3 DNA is TGTGCCACTCTCGACAGGGTCTATGGCTACACCTTC. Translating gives CATLDRVYGYTF.

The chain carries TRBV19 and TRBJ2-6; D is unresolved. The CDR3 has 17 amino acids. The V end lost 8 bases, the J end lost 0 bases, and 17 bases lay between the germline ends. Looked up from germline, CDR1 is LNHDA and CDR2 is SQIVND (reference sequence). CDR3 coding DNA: TGTGCCAGTCCTAGACGGACGATATGCTCTGGGGCCAACGTCCTGACTTTC. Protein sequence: CASPRRTICSGANVLTF.

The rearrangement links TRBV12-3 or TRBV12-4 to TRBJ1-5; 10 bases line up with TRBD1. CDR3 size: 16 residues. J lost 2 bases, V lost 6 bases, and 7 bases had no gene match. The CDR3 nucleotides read TGTGCCAGCAGCCGCGCCGGGACAGGGGGCAATCAGCCCCAGCATTTT. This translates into CASSRAGTGGNQPQHF.

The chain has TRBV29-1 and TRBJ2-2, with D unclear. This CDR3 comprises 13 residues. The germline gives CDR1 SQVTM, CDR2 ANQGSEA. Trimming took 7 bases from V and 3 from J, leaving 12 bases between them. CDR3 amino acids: CSASTRYTGELFF. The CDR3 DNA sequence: TGCAGCGCATCGACAAGATACACCGGGGAGCTGTTTTTT.

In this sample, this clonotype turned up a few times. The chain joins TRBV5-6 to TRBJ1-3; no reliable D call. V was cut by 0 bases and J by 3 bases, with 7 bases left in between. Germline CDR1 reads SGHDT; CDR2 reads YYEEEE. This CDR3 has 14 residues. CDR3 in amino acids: CASSLAGVGNTIYF. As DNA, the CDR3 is TGTGCCAGCAGCTTGGCCGGCGTTGGAAACACCATATATTTT.

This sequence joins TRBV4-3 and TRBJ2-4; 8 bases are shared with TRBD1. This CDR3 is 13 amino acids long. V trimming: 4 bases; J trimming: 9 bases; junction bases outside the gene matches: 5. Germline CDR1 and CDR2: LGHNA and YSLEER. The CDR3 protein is CASSRRQGTIQYF. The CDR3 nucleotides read TGCGCCAGCAGCCGTCGACAGGGGACCATTCAGTACTTC.

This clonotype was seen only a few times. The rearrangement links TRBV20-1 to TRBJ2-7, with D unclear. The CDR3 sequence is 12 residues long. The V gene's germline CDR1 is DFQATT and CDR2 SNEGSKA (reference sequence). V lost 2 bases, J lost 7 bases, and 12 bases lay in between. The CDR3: CSARRTLMEQYF. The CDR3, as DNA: TGCAGTGCTAGAAGGACCTTGATGGAGCAGTACTTC.

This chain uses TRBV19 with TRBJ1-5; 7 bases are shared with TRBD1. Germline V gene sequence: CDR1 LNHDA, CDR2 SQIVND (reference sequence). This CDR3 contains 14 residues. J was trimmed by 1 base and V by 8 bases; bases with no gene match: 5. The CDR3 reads CASSGQRSNQPQHF. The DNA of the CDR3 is TGTGCCAGTTCGGGACAGCGGAGCAATCAGCCCCAGCATTTT.

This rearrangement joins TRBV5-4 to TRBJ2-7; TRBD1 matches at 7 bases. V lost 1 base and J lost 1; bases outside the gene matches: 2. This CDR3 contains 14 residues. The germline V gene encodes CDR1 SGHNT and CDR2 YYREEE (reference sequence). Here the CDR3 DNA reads TGTGCCAGCAGCTTGAGGGGGCATTCCTACGAGCAGTACTTC. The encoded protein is CASSLRGHSYEQYF.

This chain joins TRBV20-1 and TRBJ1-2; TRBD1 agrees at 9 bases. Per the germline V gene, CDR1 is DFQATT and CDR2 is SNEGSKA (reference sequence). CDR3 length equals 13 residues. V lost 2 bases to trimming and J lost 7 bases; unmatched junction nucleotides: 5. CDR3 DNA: TGCAGTGCTAGAAGGACAGGGGACCCTGGCTACACCTTC. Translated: CSARRTGDPGYTF.

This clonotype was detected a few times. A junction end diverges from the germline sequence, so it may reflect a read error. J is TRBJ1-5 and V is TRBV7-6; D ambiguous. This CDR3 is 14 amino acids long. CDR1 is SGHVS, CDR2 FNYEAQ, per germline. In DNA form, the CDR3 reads TGTGCCAGCAGCTTGGGGTCAAGGGATCAGGCCCAGCATTTT. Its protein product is CASSLGSRDQAQHF. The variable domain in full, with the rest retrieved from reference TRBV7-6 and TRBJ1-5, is GAGVSQSPRYKVTKRGQDVALRCDPISGHVSLYWYRQALGQGPEFLTYFNYEAQQDKSGLPNDRFSAERPEGSISTLTIQRTEQRDSAMYRCASSLGSRDQAQHFGDGTRLSIL.

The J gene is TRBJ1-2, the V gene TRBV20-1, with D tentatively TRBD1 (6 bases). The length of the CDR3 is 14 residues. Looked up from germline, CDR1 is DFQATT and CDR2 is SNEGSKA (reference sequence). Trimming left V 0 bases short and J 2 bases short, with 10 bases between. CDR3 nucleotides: TGCAGTGCTAGAGATCAGGGGCACAACTATGGCTACACCTTC. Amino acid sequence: CSARDQGHNYGYTF.

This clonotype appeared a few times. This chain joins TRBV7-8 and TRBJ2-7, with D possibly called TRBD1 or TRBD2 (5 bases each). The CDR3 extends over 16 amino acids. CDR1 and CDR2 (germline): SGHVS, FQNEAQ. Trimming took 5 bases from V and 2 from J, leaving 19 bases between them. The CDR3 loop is CASSPQLARGTYEQYF. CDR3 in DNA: TGTGCCAGCAGCCCTCAACTCGCCCGGGGCACCTACGAGCAGTACTTC.

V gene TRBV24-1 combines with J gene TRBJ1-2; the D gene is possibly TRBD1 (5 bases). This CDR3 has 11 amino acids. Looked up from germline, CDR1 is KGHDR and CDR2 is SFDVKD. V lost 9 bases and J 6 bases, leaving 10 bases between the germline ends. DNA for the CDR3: TGTGCCACCGGGGCACCCGATGGCTACACCTTC. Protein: CATGAPDGYTF.

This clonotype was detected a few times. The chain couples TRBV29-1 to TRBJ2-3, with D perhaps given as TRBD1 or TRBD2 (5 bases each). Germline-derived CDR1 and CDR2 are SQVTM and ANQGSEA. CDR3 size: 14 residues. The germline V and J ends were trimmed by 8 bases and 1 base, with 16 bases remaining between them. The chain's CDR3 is CSYRKGTGTDTQYF. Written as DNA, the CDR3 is TGCAGCTACCGGAAAGGGACCGGCACAGATACGCAGTATTTT.

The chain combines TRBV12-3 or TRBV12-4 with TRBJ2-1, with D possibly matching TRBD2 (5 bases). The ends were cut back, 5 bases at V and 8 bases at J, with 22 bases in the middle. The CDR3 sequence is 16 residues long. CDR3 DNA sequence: TGTGCCAGCAGTCGAGCCCCTGCCGACCCGCGGGATGAGCAGTTCTTC. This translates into CASSRAPADPRDEQFF.

CDR3 region: CASSYTGTQPQHF. DNA for the CDR3: TGTGCCAGCAGTTATACAGGGACCCAGCCCCAGCATTTT. The chain uses TRBV12-3 or TRBV12-4 and TRBJ1-5; D possibly corresponds to TRBD1 (6 bases). The germline V and J ends were trimmed by 4 bases and 7 bases, with 11 bases remaining between them. The CDR3 has 13 amino acids.

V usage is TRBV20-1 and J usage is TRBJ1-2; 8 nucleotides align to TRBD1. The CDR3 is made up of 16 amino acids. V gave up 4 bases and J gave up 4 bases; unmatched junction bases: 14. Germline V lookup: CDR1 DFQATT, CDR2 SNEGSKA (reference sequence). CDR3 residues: CSANRPGQVSSYGYTF. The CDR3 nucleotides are TGCAGTGCTAACCGACCGGGACAGGTCTCGTCCTATGGCTACACCTTC.

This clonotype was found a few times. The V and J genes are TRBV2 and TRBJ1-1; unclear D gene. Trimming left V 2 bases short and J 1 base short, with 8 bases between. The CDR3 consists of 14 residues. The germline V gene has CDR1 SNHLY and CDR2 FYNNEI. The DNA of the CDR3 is TGTGCCAGCAGTGAAACGGCCGGGAACACTGAAGCTTTCTTT. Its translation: CASSETAGNTEAFF.

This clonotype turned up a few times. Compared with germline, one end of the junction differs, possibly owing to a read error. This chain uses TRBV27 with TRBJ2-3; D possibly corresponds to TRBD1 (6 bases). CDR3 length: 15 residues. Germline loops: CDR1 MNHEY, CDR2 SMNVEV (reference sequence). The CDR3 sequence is CASSLSPTGTDTQYF. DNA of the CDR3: TGTGCCAGCAGCTTATCTCCGACAGGTACAGATACGCAGTATTTT.

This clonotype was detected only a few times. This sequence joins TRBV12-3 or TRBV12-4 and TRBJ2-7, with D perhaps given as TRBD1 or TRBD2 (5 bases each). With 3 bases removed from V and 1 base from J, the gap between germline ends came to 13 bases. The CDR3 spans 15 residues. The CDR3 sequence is CASSFGAGLSYEQYF. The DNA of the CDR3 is TGTGCCAGCAGTTTTGGGGCGGGCCTATCCTACGAGCAGTACTTC.

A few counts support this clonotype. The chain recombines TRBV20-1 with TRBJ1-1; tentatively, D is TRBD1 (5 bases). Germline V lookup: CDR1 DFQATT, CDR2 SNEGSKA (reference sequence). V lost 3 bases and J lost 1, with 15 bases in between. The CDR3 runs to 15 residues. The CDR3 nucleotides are TGCAGTGCTAGGTATTCTTGGCAGGGGAACACTGAAGCTTTCTTT. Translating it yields CSARYSWQGNTEAFF.

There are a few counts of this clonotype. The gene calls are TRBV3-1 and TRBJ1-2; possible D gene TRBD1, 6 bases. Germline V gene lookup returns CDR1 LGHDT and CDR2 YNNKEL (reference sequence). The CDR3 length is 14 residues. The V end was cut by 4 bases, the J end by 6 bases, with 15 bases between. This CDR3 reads CASSPGDRVHGYTF. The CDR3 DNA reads TGTGCCAGCAGCCCAGGGGATAGAGTTCATGGCTACACCTTC.

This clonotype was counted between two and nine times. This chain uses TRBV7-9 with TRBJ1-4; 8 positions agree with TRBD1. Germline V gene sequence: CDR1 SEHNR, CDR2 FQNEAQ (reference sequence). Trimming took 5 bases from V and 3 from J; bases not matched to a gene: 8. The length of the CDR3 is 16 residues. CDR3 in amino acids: CASSPGQGGSNEKLFF. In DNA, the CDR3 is TGTGCCAGCAGCCCCGGACAGGGAGGGTCTAATGAAAAACTGTTTTTT.

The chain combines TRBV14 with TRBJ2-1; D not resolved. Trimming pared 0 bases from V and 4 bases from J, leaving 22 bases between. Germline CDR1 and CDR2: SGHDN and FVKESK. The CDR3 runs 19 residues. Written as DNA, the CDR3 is TGTGCCAGCAGCCAAGATCCGATGTGGTTACTGAATCTATACAATGAGCAGTTCTTC. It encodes CASSQDPMWLLNLYNEQFF. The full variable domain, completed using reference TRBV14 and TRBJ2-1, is EAGVTQFPSHSVIEKGQTVTLRCDPISGHDNLYWYRRVMGKEIKFLLHFVKESKQDESGMPNNRFLAERTGGTYSTLKVQPAELEDSGVYFCASSQDPMWLLNLYNEQFFGPGTRLTVL.

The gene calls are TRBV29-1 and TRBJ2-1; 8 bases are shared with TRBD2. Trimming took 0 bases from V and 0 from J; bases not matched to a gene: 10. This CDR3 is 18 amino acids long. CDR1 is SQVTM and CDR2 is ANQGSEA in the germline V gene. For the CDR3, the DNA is TGCAGCGTTGAAGATCTTGCCCTGACTAGCGCCTCCTACAATGAGCAGTTCTTC. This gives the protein CSVEDLALTSASYNEQFF.

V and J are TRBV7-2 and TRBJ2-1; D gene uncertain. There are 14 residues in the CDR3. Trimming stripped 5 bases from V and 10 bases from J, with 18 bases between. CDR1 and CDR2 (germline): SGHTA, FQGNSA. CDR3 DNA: TGTGCCAGCAGCCCACGGATGCTTGGGAACGAGCAGTTCTTC. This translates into CASSPRMLGNEQFF.